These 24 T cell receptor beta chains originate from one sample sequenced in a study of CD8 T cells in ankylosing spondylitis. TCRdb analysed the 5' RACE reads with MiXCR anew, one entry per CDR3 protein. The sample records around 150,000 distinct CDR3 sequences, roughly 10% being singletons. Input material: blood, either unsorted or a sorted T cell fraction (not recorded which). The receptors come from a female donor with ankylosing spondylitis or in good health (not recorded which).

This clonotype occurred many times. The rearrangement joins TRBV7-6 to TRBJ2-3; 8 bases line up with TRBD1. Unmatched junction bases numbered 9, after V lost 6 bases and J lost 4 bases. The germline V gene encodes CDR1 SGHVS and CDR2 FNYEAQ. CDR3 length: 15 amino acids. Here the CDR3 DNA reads TGTGCCAGCAGTCAGGACAGGGCTTTGGCAGATACGCAGTATTTT. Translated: CASSQDRALADTQYF.

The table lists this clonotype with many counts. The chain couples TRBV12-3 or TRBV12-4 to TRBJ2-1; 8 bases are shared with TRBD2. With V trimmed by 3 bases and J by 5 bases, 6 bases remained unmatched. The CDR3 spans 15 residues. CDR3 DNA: TGTGCCAGCAGTTTCCAAGCGGGAGCTCACAATGAGCAGTTCTTC. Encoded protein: CASSFQAGAHNEQFF.

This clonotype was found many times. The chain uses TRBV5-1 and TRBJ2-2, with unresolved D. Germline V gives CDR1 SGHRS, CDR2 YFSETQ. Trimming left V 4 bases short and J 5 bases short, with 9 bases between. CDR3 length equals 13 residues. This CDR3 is CASSQALTGELFF. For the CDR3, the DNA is TGCGCCAGCAGCCAGGCGTTGACCGGGGAGCTGTTTTTT.

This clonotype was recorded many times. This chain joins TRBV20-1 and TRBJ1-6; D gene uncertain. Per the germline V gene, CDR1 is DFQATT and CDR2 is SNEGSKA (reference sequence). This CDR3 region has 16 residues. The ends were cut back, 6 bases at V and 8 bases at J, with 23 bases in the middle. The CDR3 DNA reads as TGCAGTGCCCGGGCCGGGAGGCAATATTTGGATTCACCCCTCCACTTT. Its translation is CSARAGRQYLDSPLHF.

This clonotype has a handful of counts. Written as DNA, the CDR3 is TGCAGCGTTGGCCACAGTACAAGGAACACTGAAGCTTTCTTT. Translation gives CSVGHSTRNTEAFF. The V call is TRBV29-1, the J call TRBJ1-1, with D hard to call. Germline V gene sequence: CDR1 SQVTM, CDR2 ANQGSEA. V was cut by 4 bases and J by 1 base, with 13 bases left in between. The CDR3 sequence is 14 residues long.

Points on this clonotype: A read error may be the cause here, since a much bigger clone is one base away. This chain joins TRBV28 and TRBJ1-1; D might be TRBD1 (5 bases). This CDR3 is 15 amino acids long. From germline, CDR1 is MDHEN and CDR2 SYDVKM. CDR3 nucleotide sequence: TGTGCCAGCAGTTCCACCCCGGGACGGAACGCTGAAGCTTTCTTT. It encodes CASSSTPGRNAEAFF.

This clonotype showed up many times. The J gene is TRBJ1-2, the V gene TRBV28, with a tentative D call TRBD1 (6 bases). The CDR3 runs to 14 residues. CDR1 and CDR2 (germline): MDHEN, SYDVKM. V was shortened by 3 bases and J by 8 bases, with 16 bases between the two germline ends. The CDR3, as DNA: TGTGCCAGCAGTTTCCCAAAGGGGGGCCGAGGCTACACCTTC. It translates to CASSFPKGGRGYTF.

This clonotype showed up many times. CDR3 sequence: CASSHRSRNEQYF. DNA of the CDR3: TGTGCCAGCAGCCATCGGTCCAGGAACGAGCAGTACTTC. The chain recombines TRBV3-1 with TRBJ2-7; D gene unclear. Trimming left V 3 bases short and J 5 bases short, with 11 bases between. The CDR3 length is 13 residues. Germline V CDR1 and CDR2: LGHDT, YNNKEL (reference sequence).

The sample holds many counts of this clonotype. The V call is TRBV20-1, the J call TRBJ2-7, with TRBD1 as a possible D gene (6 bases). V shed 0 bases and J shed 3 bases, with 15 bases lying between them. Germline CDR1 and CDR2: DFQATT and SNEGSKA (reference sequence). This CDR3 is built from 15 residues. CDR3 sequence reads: CSARDLARGVYEQYF. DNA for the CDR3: TGCAGTGCTAGAGATCTCGCCAGGGGTGTCTACGAGCAGTACTTC.

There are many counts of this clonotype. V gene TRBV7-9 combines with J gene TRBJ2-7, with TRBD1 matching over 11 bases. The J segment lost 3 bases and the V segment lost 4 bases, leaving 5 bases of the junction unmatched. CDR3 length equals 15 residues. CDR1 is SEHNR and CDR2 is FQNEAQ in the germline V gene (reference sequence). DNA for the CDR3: TGTGCCAGCAGCTCAGGGACAGGGGGATTCTACGAGCAGTACTTC. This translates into CASSSGTGGFYEQYF.

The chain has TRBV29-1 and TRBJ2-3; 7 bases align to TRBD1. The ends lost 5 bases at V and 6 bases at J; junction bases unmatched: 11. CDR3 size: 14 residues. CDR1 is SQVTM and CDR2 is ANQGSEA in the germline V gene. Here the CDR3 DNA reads TGCAGCGTTCACGGGGACAGAAACTTCGATACGCAGTATTTT. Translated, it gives CSVHGDRNFDTQYF.

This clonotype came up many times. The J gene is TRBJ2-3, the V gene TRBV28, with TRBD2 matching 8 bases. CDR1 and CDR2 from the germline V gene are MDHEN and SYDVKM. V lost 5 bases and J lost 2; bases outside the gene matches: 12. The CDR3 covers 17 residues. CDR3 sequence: CASSLAVTSEITDTQYF. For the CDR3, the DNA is TGTGCCAGCAGTCTGGCAGTGACTAGCGAAATCACAGATACGCAGTATTTT.

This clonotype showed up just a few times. The CDR3 bases are TGCGCCAGCAGCTTGGGGACAGGGACCAAAAACATTCAGTACTTC. Translation gives CASSLGTGTKNIQYF. This rearrangement joins TRBV5-1 to TRBJ2-4, with TRBD1 matching 8 bases. V gave up 0 bases and J gave up 2 bases; unmatched junction bases: 1. CDR3 length equals 15 residues. From germline, CDR1 is SGHRS and CDR2 YFSETQ.

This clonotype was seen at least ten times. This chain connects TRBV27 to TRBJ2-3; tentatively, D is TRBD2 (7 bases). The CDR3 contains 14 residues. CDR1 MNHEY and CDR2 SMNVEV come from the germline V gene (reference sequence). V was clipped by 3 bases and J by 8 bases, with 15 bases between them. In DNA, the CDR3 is TGTGCCAGCAGTTTTGGGAGGGACAAGGGTACGCAGTATTTT. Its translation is CASSFGRDKGTQYF.

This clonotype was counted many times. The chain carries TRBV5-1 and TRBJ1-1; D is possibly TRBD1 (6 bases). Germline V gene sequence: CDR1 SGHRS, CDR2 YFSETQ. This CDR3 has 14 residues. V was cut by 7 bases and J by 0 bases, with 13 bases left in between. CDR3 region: CASGMGGLNTEAFF. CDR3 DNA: TGCGCCAGCGGGATGGGGGGCCTGAACACTGAAGCTTTCTTT.

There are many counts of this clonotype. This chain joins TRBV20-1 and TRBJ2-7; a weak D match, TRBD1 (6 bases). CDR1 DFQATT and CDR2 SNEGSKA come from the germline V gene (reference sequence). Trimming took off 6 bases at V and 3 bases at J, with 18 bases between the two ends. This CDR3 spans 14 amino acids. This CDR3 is CSAQGHLSIYEQYF. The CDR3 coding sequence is TGCAGTGCCCAGGGACATCTGTCTATCTACGAGCAGTACTTC.

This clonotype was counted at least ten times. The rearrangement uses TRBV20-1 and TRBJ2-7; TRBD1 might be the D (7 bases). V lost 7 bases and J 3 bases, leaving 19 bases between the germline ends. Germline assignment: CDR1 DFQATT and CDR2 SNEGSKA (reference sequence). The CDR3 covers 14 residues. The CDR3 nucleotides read TGCAGTGGTCAGGGGGGAGCGGGTGGCTACGAGCAGTACTTC. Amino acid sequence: CSGQGGAGGYEQYF.

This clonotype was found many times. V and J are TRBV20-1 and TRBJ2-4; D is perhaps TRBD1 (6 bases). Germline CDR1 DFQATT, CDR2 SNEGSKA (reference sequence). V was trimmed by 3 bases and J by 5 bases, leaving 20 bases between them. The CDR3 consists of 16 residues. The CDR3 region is CSASPLRQAKENIQYF. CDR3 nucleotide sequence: TGCAGTGCTAGCCCACTGCGACAGGCCAAGGAAAACATTCAGTACTTC.

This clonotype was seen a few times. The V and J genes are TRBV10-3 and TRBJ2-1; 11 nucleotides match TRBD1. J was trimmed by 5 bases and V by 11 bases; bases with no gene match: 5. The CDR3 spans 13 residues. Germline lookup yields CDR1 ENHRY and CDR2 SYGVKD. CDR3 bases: TGTGCCCAAGGGACAGGGGGGAACAATGAGCAGTTCTTC. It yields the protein CAQGTGGNNEQFF.

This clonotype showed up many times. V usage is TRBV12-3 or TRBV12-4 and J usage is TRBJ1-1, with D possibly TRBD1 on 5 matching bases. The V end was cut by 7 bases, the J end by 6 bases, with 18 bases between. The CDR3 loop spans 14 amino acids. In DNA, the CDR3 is TGTGCCAGCAATATCAGGGCTCGCCAGTCTGAAGCTTTCTTT. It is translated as CASNIRARQSEAFF.

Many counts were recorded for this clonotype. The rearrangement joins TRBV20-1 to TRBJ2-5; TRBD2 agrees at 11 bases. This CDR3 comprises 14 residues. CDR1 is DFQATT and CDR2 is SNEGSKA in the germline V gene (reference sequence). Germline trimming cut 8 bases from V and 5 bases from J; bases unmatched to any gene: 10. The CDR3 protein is CSYNSGRAGETQYF. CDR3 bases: TGCAGTTACAATAGCGGGAGGGCAGGGGAGACCCAGTACTTC.

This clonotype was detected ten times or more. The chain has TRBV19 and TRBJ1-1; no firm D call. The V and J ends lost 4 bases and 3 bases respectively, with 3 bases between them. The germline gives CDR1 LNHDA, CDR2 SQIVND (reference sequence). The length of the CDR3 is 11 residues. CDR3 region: CASSTYTEAFF. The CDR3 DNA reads TGTGCCAGTAGTACATACACTGAAGCTTTCTTT.

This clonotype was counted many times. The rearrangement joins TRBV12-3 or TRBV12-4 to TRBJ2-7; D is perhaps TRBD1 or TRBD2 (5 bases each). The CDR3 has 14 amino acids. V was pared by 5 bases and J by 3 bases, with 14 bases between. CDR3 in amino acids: CASSPGPRSYEQYF. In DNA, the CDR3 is TGTGCCAGCAGTCCGGGACCCCGAAGCTACGAGCAGTACTTC.

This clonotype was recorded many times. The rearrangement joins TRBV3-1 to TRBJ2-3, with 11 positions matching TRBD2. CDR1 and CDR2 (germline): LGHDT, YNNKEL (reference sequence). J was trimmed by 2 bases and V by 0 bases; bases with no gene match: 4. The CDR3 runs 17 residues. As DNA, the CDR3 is TGTGCCAGCAGCCAAGAGGGGACTAGCGGAGCCACAGATACGCAGTATTTT. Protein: CASSQEGTSGATDTQYF.